This TCR beta chain was retrieved from a study of CD8+ T cells in alopecia areata. Treatment described: oral pan-JAK inhibitor, 5-10 mg twice daily. This clone was detected only a few times. The CDR3 is made up of 12 amino acids. The ends were cut back, 2 bases at V and 3 bases at J, with 8 bases in the middle. From germline, CDR1 is SQVTM and CDR2 ANQGSEA. RNA was extracted and reverse transcribed into cDNA as the sequencing template. Repertoires were generated with immunoSEQ multiplex PCR, while TCRdb's copy carries only in-frame clones and drops some. This table holds tens of thousands of clones, about 71% found once.

Sequencing was performed on CD8+ T cells sorted from blood, taken at week 4, from a patient treated with tofacitinib. The chain is built from TRBV29-1 and TRBJ2-7; D ambiguous. The source is a human donor with alopecia areata. CDR3 nucleotides: TGCAGCGTTGAATCGCGCAGCTACGAGCAGTACTTC. Translation gives CSVESRSYEQYF.